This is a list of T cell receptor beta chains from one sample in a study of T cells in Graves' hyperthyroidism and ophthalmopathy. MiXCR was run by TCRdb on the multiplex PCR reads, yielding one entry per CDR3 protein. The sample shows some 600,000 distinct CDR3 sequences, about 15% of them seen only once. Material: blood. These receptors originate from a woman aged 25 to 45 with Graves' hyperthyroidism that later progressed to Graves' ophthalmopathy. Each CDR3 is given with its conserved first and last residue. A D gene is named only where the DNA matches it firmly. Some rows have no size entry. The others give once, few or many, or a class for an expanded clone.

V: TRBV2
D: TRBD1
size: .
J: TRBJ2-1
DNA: TGTGCCAGCAGACTCCGGGACAGGGGTAACAATGAGCAGTTCTTC
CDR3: CASRLRDRGNNEQFF

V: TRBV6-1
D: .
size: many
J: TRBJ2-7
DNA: TGTGCCAGCAGTGACGGTACGAAGCAGTACTTC
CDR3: CASSDGTKQYF

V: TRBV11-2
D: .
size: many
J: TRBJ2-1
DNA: TGTGCCAGCAGCCTCGGCTCCAGGGTGGGTGAGCAGTTCTTC
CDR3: CASSLGSRVGEQFF

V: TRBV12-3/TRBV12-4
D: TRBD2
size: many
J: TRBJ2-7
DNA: TGTGCCAGCAGTTTCGGGAGGTCCCACGAGCAGTACTTC
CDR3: CASSFGRSHEQYF

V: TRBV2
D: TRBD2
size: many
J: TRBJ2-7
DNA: TGTGCCAGCGAATCTAGCGGGAGGAAGCCCTACGAGCAGTACTTC
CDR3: CASESSGRKPYEQYF

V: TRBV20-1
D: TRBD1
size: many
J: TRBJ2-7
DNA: TGCAGTGCCGCGGGACAGGGGAGCTCCTACGAGCAGTACTTC
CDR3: CSAAGQGSSYEQYF

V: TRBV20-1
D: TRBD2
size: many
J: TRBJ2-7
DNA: TGCAGTGCCCCCCGGGCTAGCGGGCGTTACGAGCAGTACTTC
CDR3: CSAPRASGRYEQYF

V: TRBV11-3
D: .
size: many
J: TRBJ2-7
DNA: TGTGCCAGCAGCCCGCCGTGGCCGGGATCTTCCTACGAGCAGTACTTC
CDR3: CASSPPWPGSSYEQYF

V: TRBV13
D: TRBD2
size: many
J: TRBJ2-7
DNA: TGTGCCAGCAGCCCAGAAGGGACTAGCGGGAGTTACGAGCAGTACTTC
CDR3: CASSPEGTSGSYEQYF

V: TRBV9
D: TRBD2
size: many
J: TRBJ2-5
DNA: TGTGCCAGCAGCGCGACTAGCGTTACATCGGGAACCCAGTACTTC
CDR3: CASSATSVTSGTQYF

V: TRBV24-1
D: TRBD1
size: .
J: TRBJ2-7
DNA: TGTGCCACCAGTCCGGGACAGCCCTACGAGCAGTACTTC
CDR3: CATSPGQPYEQYF

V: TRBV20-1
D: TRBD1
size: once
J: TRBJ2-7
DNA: TGCAGTGCTAGTGACCCGGGACAGCTTACCTACGAGCAGTACTTC
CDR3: CSASDPGQLTYEQYF

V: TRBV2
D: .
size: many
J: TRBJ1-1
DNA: TGTGCCAGCACCAGGGACAAGTACACTGAAGCTTTCTTT
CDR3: CASTRDKYTEAFF

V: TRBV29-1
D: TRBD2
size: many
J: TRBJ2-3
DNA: TGCAGCGCAGAGGGGGGCGGGAGGGCAGATACGCAGTATTTT
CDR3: CSAEGGGRADTQYF

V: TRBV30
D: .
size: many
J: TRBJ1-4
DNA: TGTGCCTGGAGTAACACGCCAACTAATGAAAAACTGTTTTTT
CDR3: CAWSNTPTNEKLFF

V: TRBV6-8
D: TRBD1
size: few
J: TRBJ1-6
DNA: TGTGCCAGTAATAGCCGGGCAGGGGGCTCCTATAATTCACCCCTCCACTTT
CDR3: CASNSRAGGSYNSPLHF

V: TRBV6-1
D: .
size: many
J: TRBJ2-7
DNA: TGTGCCAGCAGTTCTCTCAGGGATAACGAGCAGTACTTC
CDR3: CASSSLRDNEQYF